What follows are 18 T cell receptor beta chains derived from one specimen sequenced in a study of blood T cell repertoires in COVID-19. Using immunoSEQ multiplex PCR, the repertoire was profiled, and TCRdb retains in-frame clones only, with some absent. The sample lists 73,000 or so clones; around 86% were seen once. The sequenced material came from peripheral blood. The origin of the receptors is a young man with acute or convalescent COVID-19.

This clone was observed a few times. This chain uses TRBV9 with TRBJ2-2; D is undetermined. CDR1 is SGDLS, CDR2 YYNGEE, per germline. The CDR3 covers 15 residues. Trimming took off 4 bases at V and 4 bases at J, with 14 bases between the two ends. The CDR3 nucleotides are TGTGCCAGCAGCACAAACGAGCGTGGCACCGGGGAGCTGTTTTTT. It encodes CASSTNERGTGELFF.

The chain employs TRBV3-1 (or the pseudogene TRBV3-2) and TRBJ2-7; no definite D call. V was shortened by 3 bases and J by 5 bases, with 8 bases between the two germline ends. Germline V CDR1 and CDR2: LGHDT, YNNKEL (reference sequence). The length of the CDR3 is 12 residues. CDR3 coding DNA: TGTGCCAGCAGCCAGGCACGAAACGAGCAGTACTTC. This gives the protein CASSQARNEQYF.

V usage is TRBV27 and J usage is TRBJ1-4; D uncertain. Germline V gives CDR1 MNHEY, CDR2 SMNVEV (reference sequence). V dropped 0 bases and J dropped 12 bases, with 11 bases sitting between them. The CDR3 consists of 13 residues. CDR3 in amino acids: CASSLSMRKELFF. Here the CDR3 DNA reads TGTGCCAGCAGTTTATCGATGAGGAAGGAACTGTTTTTT. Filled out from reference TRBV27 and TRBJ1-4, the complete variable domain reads EAQVTQNPRYLITVTGKKLTVTCSQNMNHEYMSWYRQDPGLGLRQIYYSMNVEVTDKGDVPEGYKVSRKEKRNFPLILESPSPNQTSLYFCASSLSMRKELFFGSGTQLSVL.

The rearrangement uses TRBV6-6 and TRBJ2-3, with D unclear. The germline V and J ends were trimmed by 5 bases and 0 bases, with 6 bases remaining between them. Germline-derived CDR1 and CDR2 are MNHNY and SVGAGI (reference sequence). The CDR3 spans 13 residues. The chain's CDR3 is CASSRDSTDTQYF. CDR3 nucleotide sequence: TGTGCCAGCAGTAGAGATAGCACAGATACGCAGTATTTT.

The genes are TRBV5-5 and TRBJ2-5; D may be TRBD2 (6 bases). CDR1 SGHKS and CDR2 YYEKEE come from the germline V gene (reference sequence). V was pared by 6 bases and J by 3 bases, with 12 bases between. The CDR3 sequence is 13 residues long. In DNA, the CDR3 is TGTGCCAGCAACGGGGGAGTAGAAGAGACCCAGTACTTC. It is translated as CASNGGVEETQYF.

The CDR3 DNA reads as TGTGCCAGCAGAACGACCCGGGACACCGATGGCTACACCTTC. Translation: CASRTTRDTDGYTF. The V gene is TRBV7-2, the J gene TRBJ1-2, with D possibly TRBD1 on 6 matching bases. Germline CDR1 and CDR2: SGHTA and FQGNSA. This CDR3 has 14 amino acids. The ends were cut back, 6 bases at V and 6 bases at J, with 17 bases in the middle.

The CDR3 here is CSALPHSGRAREQFF. In DNA form, the CDR3 reads TGCAGCGCCCTGCCCCACAGCGGGAGGGCACGTGAGCAGTTCTTC. The rearrangement joins TRBV29-1 to TRBJ2-1; the match to TRBD2 covers 10 bases. Germline assignment: CDR1 SQVTM and CDR2 ANQGSEA. This CDR3 comprises 15 residues. V was pared by 7 bases and J by 9 bases, with 15 bases of the junction left unmatched.

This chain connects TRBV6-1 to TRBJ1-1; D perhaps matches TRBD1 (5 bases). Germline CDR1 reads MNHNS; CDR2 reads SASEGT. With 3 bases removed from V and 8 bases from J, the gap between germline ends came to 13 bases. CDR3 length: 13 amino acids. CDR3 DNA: TGTGCCAGCAGTGACCCTGGGGGGACCGAAGCTTTCTTT. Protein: CASSDPGGTEAFF.

DNA of the CDR3: TGTGCTAGTGGTTTGTTCTCCTCGGTCGGAGCTTTCTTT. This codes for CASGLFSSVGAFF. The gene calls are TRBV12-5 and TRBJ1-1; unclear D gene. This CDR3 has 13 residues. Deletions cut 2 bases from V and 10 bases from J, with 14 bases between. Germline V gene sequence: CDR1 LGHNT, CDR2 FRNRAP.

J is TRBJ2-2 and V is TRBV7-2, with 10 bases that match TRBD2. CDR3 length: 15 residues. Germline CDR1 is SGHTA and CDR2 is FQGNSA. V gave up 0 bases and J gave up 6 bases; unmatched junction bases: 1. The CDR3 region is CASSLASGRPGELFF. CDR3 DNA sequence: TGTGCCAGCAGCTTAGCTAGCGGGAGGCCCGGGGAGCTGTTTTTT.

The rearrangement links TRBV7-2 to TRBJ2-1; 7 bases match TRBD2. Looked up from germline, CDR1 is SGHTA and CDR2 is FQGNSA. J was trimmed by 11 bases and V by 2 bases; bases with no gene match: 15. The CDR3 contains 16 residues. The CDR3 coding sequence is TGTGCCAGCAGCTTATCGGTTACTAGCGCCGAATACCAGCAGTTCTTC. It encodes CASSLSVTSAEYQQFF. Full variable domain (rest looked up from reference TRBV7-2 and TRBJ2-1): GAGVSQSPSNKVTEKGKDVELRCDPISGHTALYWYRQSLGQGLEFLIYFQGNSAPDKSGLPSDRFSAERTGGSVSTLTIQRTQQEDSAVYLCASSLSVTSAEYQQFFGPGTRLTVL.

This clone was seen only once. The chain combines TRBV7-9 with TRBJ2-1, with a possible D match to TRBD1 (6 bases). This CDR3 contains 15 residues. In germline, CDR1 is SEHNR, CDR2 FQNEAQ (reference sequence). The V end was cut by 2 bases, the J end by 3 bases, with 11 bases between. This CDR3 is CASSLLGTLYNEQFF. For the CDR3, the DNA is TGTGCCAGCAGCTTACTCGGGACACTCTACAATGAGCAGTTCTTC.

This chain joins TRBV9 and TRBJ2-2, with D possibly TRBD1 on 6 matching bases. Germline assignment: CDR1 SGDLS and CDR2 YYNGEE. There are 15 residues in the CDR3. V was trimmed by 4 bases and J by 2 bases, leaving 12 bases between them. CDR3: CASSPWTVNTGELFF. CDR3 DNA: TGTGCCAGCAGCCCTTGGACAGTCAACACCGGGGAGCTGTTTTTT.

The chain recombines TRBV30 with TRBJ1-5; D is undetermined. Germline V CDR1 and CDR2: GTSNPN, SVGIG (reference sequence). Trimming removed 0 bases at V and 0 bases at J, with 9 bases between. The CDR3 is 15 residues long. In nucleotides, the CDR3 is TGTGCCTGGAGTGTATCCAGTCATAGCAATCAGCCCCAGCATTTT. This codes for CAWSVSSHSNQPQHF.

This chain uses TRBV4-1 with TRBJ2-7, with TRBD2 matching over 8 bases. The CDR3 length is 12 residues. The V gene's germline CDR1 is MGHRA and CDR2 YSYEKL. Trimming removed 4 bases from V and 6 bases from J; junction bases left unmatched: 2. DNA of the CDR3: TGCGCCAGCAGCCCCCTAGCGGGCGAGCAGTACTTC. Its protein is CASSPLAGEQYF.

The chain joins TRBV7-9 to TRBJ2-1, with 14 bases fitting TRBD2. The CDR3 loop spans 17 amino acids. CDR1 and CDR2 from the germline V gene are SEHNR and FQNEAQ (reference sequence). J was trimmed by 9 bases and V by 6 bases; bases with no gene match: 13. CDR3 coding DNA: TGTGCCAGCAGTGAGAAGTCCGGGACTAGCGGGAGAGTTGAGCAGTTCTTC. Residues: CASSEKSGTSGRVEQFF.

The CDR3 loop reads CASSHRGYTEAFF. The CDR3 DNA is TGTGCCAGCTCCCACAGGGGCTACACTGAAGCTTTCTTT. The chain recombines TRBV18 with TRBJ1-1; 7 bases line up with TRBD1. The CDR3 is 13 amino acids. CDR1 is KGHSH, CDR2 LQKENI, per germline. Unmatched junction bases numbered 4, after V lost 6 bases and J lost 3 bases.

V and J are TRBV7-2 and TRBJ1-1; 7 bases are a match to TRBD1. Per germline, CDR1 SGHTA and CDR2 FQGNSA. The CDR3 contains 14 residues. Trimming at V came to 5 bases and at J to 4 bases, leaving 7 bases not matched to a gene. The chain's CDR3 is CASSMGQWRTEAFF. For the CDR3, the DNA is TGTGCCAGCAGCATGGGACAGTGGCGCACTGAAGCTTTCTTT.